What follows are 18 T cell receptor beta chains derived from one specimen sequenced in a study of metastatic and nonmetastatic thyroid tumors. TCRdb re-called clones via MiXCR from the PCR reads. The sample records 15,000 to 20,000 clones, 29% being singletons. Until they underwent thyroid surgery, no patient had received any treatment. Sequenced input: tumor tissue. Receptors originate from a female donor with papillary thyroid cancer or a benign thyroid nodule (not recorded which). Some clones in this sample may be carry-over from other donors' samples.

This clone was seen more than once but under ten times. The chain has TRBV6-1 and TRBJ2-2; TRBD2 agrees at 10 bases. Per germline, CDR1 MNHNS and CDR2 SASEGT. The length of the CDR3 is 16 residues. Trimming cost V 6 bases and J 6 bases; bases outside gene matches: 10. CDR3 DNA: TGTGCCAGCAGACAGCGGGAGGGCCTTTCGGCCGGGGAGCTGTTTTTT. Amino acids: CASRQREGLSAGELFF.

In its sample, this clone is large. The rearrangement links TRBV27 to TRBJ2-6; D remains ambiguous. The CDR3 is made up of 16 amino acids. Germline assignment: CDR1 MNHEY and CDR2 SMNVEV (reference sequence). V was trimmed by 8 bases and J by 0 bases, leaving 14 bases between them. CDR3 DNA sequence: TGTGCCAGCGGCCGATCCTCGAACTCTGGGGCCAACGTCCTGACTTTC. It codes for CASGRSSNSGANVLTF. Full variable domain (missing parts from reference TRBV27 and TRBJ2-6): EAQVTQNPRYLITVTGKKLTVTCSQNMNHEYMSWYRQDPGLGLRQIYYSMNVEVTDKGDVPEGYKVSRKEKRNFPLILESPSPNQTSLYFCASGRSSNSGANVLTFGAGSRLTVL.

Notes on this clone: A read error may be the cause here, since a much bigger clone is one base away. This chain links TRBV6-1 with TRBJ2-7; 8 positions match TRBD1. The germline V gene has CDR1 MNHNS and CDR2 SASEGT. Unmatched junction bases numbered 6, after V lost 5 bases and J lost 0 bases. The length of the CDR3 is 15 residues. CDR3 residues: CASSQGQGISYEQYF. CDR3 nucleotide sequence: TGTGCCAGCAGTCAAGGACAGGGCATCTCCTACGAGCAGTACTTC.

This clone came up many times. The chain links TRBV7-6 to TRBJ2-3, with 15 bases fitting TRBD2. Trimming at V came to 5 bases and at J to 6 bases, leaving 6 bases not matched to a gene. The germline V gene has CDR1 SGHVS and CDR2 FNYEAQ. The CDR3 spans 16 residues. Here the CDR3 reads CASSPGLAGGPDTQYF. In nucleotides, the CDR3 is TGTGCCAGCAGCCCAGGACTAGCGGGAGGGCCGGATACGCAGTATTTT. Based on the CDR3 plus reference TRBV7-6 and TRBJ2-3, the full variable domain is GAGVSQSPRYKVTKRGQDVALRCDPISGHVSLYWYRQALGQGPEFLTYFNYEAQQDKSGLPNDRFSAERPEGSISTLTIQRTEQRDSAMYRCASSPGLAGGPDTQYFGPGTRLTVL.

In this sample, this clone is medium-sized. This rearrangement joins TRBV5-1 to TRBJ2-7; D possibly corresponds to TRBD1 (7 bases). The ends were cut back, 0 bases at V and 5 bases at J, with 21 bases in the middle. The CDR3 loop spans 17 amino acids. Germline assignment: CDR1 SGHRS and CDR2 YFSETQ. In nucleotides, the CDR3 is TGCGCCAGCAGCTTGGATCCAGGGGGGTTTAGAGACGACGAGCAGTACTTC. This encodes CASSLDPGGFRDDEQYF.

This clone was recorded many times. This same CDR3 is encoded by further DNA sequences in the sample. For the CDR3, the DNA is TGTGCCAGCAGCCCCCCCGGTGGTGAAAAACTGTTTTTT. It translates to CASSPPGGEKLFF. The chain carries TRBV7-9 and TRBJ1-4; D call uncertain. This CDR3 has 13 residues. Germline CDR1 is SEHNR and CDR2 is FQNEAQ (reference sequence). The V and J ends lost 5 bases and 7 bases respectively, with 11 bases between them.

Within the sample, this clone is medium-sized. The chain couples TRBV6-5 to TRBJ2-1; D gene ambiguous. V gave up 2 bases and J gave up 10 bases, with 6 bases separating them. This CDR3 comprises 11 residues. In germline, CDR1 is MNHEY, CDR2 SVGAGI. CDR3 sequence (DNA): TGTGCCAGCAGTTACACCAGAGAGCAGTTCTTC. Its translation: CASSYTREQFF.

Only a few counts were recorded for this clone. The chain carries TRBV25-1 and TRBJ1-2; 9 bases line up with TRBD1. The V segment lost 5 bases and the J segment 2 bases; nucleotides outside the gene matches: 9. Germline lookup yields CDR1 MGHDK and CDR2 SYGVNS. The CDR3 runs 16 residues. As DNA, the CDR3 is TGTGCCAGCAGTTTACAGGGGGCCGAATTAAACTATGGCTACACCTTC. This gives the protein CASSLQGAELNYGYTF.

V and J are TRBV6-2 or TRBV6-3 and TRBJ2-5; TRBD1 agrees at 10 bases. Trimming cost V 2 bases and J 0 bases; bases outside gene matches: 6. This CDR3 contains 17 residues. CDR1 and CDR2 (germline): MNHEY, SVGEGT. The CDR3 DNA follows: TGTGCCAGCAGTTACGAGACAGGGGGCCGTGACCAAGAGACCCAGTACTTC. Protein: CASSYETGGRDQETQYF.

The rearrangement links TRBV2 to TRBJ1-5; unclear D gene. V was pared by 1 base and J by 4 bases, with 14 bases between. The length of the CDR3 is 16 residues. Per the germline V gene, CDR1 is SNHLY and CDR2 is FYNNEI. CDR3 in amino acids: CASSEGWKGANQPQHF. The CDR3 DNA follows: TGTGCCAGCAGTGAAGGGTGGAAGGGAGCGAATCAGCCCCAGCATTTT.

The chain employs TRBV15 and TRBJ1-3; 8 bases agree with TRBD1. Germline V gives CDR1 LNHNV, CDR2 YYDKDF (reference sequence). V was clipped by 0 bases and J by 2 bases; unmatched bases: 9. The CDR3 extends over 18 amino acids. The CDR3: CATSRDRYDRGTGNTIYF. Written as DNA, the CDR3 is TGTGCCACCAGCAGAGATCGATACGACAGGGGAACTGGAAACACCATATATTTT.

This clone was observed a handful of times. Other DNA sequences of this sample code for an identical CDR3. The chain carries TRBV15 and TRBJ2-7; TRBD1 agrees at 10 bases. The length of the CDR3 is 15 residues. V lost 1 base and J lost 3; bases outside the gene matches: 3. Germline lookup yields CDR1 LNHNV and CDR2 YYDKDF (reference sequence). The CDR3 region is CATSRGTGGIYEQYF. In DNA, the CDR3 is TGTGCCACCAGCAGAGGGACAGGGGGGATCTACGAGCAGTACTTC.

With respect to this clone: At one end, the junction sequence differs from germline, possibly due to a read error. V and J are TRBV5-1 and TRBJ2-2; 8 bases align to TRBD2. The CDR3 is made up of 18 amino acids. Looked up from germline, CDR1 is SGHRS and CDR2 is YFSETQ. The CDR3 bases are TGCTCCAGCAGTCGCGCAAGCGGACTAGCTGGAAACACCGGGGAGCTGTTTTTT. Its translation is CSSSRASGLAGNTGELFF.

Within the sample, this clone is large. The rearrangement links TRBV19 to TRBJ2-7; 8 nucleotides match TRBD2. The CDR3 loop spans 14 amino acids. The V segment lost 4 bases and the J segment 2 bases; nucleotides outside the gene matches: 4. Germline V gene sequence: CDR1 LNHDA, CDR2 SQIVND (reference sequence). The CDR3 nucleotides are TGTGCCAGTAGTACCCAAGCGGGAGCCTACGAGCAGTACTTC. It is translated as CASSTQAGAYEQYF.

This clone has just a few counts. The gene calls are TRBV6-2 or TRBV6-3 and TRBJ2-7, with 7 bases lining up with TRBD1. This CDR3 region has 14 residues. The V gene's germline CDR1 is MNHEY and CDR2 SVGEGT. J was trimmed by 0 bases and V by 2 bases; bases with no gene match: 1. CDR3 residues: CASSYRDSSYEQYF. The CDR3 DNA follows: TGTGCCAGCAGTTACCGGGACAGCTCCTACGAGCAGTACTTC.

By sample share, this clone is medium-sized. This chain links TRBV7-9 with TRBJ2-7; weak D call: TRBD1 (6 bases). CDR1 SEHNR and CDR2 FQNEAQ come from the germline V gene (reference sequence). This CDR3 has 15 amino acids. V shed 1 base and J shed 1 base, with 11 bases lying between them. The CDR3 DNA sequence: TGTGCCAGCAGCTTAGAAGGGGGACCTTCCTACGAGCAGTACTTC. Translation gives CASSLEGGPSYEQYF. Based on the CDR3 plus reference TRBV7-9 and TRBJ2-7, the full variable domain is DTGVSQNPRHKITKRGQNVTFRCDPISEHNRLYWYRQTLGQGPEFLTYFQNEAQLEKSRLLSDRFSAERPKGSFSTLEIQRTEQGDSAMYLCASSLEGGPSYEQYFGPGTRLTVT.

The chain has TRBV4-1 and TRBJ2-3, with D possibly TRBD1 on 5 matching bases. Trimming shortened V by 5 bases and J by 1 base, and 10 bases separated the two germline ends. The length of the CDR3 is 14 residues. CDR1 and CDR2 (germline): MGHRA, YSYEKL. DNA for the CDR3: TGCGCCAGCAGCACCTCACAGGGCACAGATACGCAGTATTTT. Translated: CASSTSQGTDTQYF.

A note on this clone: This sequence may be a read error, since a much larger clone differs from it by one base. J is TRBJ2-7 and V is TRBV2; D gene unclear. The germline V and J ends were trimmed by 3 bases and 2 bases, with 11 bases remaining between them. The CDR3 runs 14 residues. In germline, CDR1 is SNHLY, CDR2 FYNNEI. CDR3 protein: CASSDSWQTYEQYF. The CDR3 DNA reads as TGTGCCAGCAGTGATAGTTGGCAGACCTACGAGCAGTACTTC.